This T cell receptor (beta chain) was sequenced during a study of T cells after yellow fever vaccination (dated by TCRdb to the late 2010s). Concerning the study at large: Libraries from fractions with low cell numbers were prepared with the SMART-Seq v4 Ultra Low Input RNA kit. To follow T-cell clones before and after both primary and booster YFV17D yellow fever vaccination, bulk TCR alpha and beta repertoires underwent longitudinal sequencing. The cohort comprised two healthy male donors, one aged 18 to 30 and one aged 30 to 40 years. Blood samples were taken at several timepoints before and after primary and secondary immunization, and bulk PBMC replicates and cell subsets were isolated.

From the germline V gene, CDR1 is KGHDR and CDR2 is SFDVKD. Unmatched junction bases come to 5, with V trimmed by 4 bases and J by 4 bases. The CDR3 runs 15 residues from the cysteine to the phenylalanine. CDR3 DNA is the only sequence kept; it has 45 bases, read in frame from the first base. Broad study findings and their caveats: Because only two donors were included in the study, the extent to which the findings can be generalized is limited. After the booster, most of the clones that had expanded following primary vaccination were detected again (about 95% of CD4 and 88% of CD8), which suggests that memory was broadly maintained. The secondary T-cell response was found to be weaker but faster than the primary response, with a peak reached on day 5 rather than on day 15. A small fraction of clonotypes appeared in both the CD4 and CD8 compartments, likely as a result of convergent recombination. FACS-sorted repertoires could contain abundant contaminating clonotypes from the bulk population, so computational filtering was required.

This clonotype was picked up a small number of times. It has no known antigen specificity. No qualities accompany the bases; no much larger clone lies one base away. TCR cDNA was made using 5'RACE template switching, a step that added a universal primer site and unique molecular identifiers. cDNA synthesis was primed from both the TCR alpha and TCR beta constant segments. Library amplification used two PCR steps, and the second PCR step added sample barcodes and sequencing adapters. Sequencing of libraries was performed on Illumina HiSeq 2500 (2x100 bp) or NovaSeq (2x150 bp). Per the source publication's procedure: Reads were demultiplexed and collapsed into UMI consensus sequences with MIGEC, and V(D)J alignment was performed with MiXCR. Vaccine-responding clonotypes were identified with edgeR using replicate PBMC samples, with FDR below 0.01 and a log2 fold change above 5 up to day 15 being required. Bulk clonotypes were assigned CD4 or CD8 identity according to which sequenced CD4 or CD8 repertoire held them at higher abundance. TCRdb reprocessed the public reads (quality trimming at Q25 with fastp, clone calling with MiXCR) and kept in-frame beta chains. Rows with a matching CDR3 protein are joined into one entry that keeps the most common DNA and genes. The V and J calls and clone size are TCRdb's, not the authors'. For this sample there are 610,000 or so distinct CDR3 sequences; around 12% appear just once. The ten largest clones take up just under 15% of the sample.

The treatment or condition label corresponds to: live attenuated yellow fever vaccine strain. At each blood-draw timepoint, two biological replicates of bulk PBMCs were obtained. A standard Ficoll-Paque protocol was used to isolate PBMCs from peripheral blood. TriZol was used to extract RNA from bulk PBMCs, from CD4 and CD8 fractions, and from dextramer-positive and dextramer-negative fractions. The starting material was PBMCs, obtained on the day of the yellow fever booster vaccination. The TCR originated in a man in his thirties or forties who received the YFV17D yellow fever vaccine. Here the chain combines TRBV24-1 and TRBJ2-3, with 9 bases aligning to TRBD1. The CDR3 protein: CATSDRGQGPDTQYF. The DNA sequence follows: TGTGCCACCAGTGACCGCGGACAGGGGCCAGATACGCAGTATTTT.